This TCR beta chain came from a study of blood T cell repertoires in COVID-19. At the level of the study: The analysed material was cDNA or gDNA that came from T cells, B-cell-depleted T cells, or PBMCs.

Assay: immunoSEQ multiplex PCR; the TCRdb copy retains only in-frame clones and omits some. The repertoire holds about 210,000 clones, with 88% as singletons. Trimming cost V 8 bases and J 3 bases, with 7 bases left between them. The CDR3 consists of 10 residues. Germline CDR1 reads DFQATT; CDR2 reads SNEGSKA (reference sequence). The sample was peripheral blood. This chain uses TRBV20-1 with TRBJ2-5; the D is unclear. This clonotype was obtained from a man aged 35-49 years with acute or convalescent COVID-19. As DNA, the CDR3 is TGCAGTTACAGTGAAGAGACCCAGTACTTC. It specifies CSYSEETQYF.